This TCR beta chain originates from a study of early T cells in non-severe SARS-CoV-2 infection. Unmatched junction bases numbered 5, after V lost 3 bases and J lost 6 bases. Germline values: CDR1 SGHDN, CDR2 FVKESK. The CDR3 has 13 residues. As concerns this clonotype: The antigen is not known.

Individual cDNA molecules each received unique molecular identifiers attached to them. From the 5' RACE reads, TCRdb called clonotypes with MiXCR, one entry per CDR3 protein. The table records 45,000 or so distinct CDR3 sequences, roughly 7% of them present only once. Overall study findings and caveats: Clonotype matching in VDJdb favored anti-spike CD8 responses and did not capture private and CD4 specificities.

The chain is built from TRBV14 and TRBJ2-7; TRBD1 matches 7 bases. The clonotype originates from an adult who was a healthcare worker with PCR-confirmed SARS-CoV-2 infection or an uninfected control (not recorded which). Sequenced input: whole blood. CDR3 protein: CASSQTRQGEQYF. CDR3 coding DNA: TGTGCCAGCAGCCAGACCCGACAGGGCGAGCAGTACTTC.